The T cell receptor beta chain described here comes from a study of blood T cell repertoires in COVID-19. Study summary: From the United States, Italy and Spain came samples of acute and convalescent COVID-19.

The germline V gene has CDR1 MGHRA and CDR2 YSYEKL. V was clipped by 0 bases and J by 4 bases, with 6 bases between them. The CDR3 extends over 13 amino acids. Clones were read by immunoSEQ multiplex PCR, and TCRdb kept only the in-frame ones, dropping some. The sample includes almost 200,000 clones, around four fifths of them seen just once. This clone was counted a few times. Sequencing input: peripheral blood. V is TRBV4-1 and J is TRBJ1-2; no definite D call. This receptor was identified in a man between 60 and 70 years old with COVID-19, enrolled during active disease. CDR3 residues: CASSQDTGYGYTF. As DNA, the CDR3 is TGCGCCAGCAGCCAAGATACGGGCTATGGCTACACCTTC.